This T cell receptor beta chain originates from a study of blood T cell repertoires in COVID-19. Study-wide context: From the United States, Italy and Spain came samples of acute and convalescent COVID-19. Sources were T cells, B-cell-depleted T cells, or PBMCs; the material itself was cDNA or gDNA.

V lost 5 bases and J lost 2; bases outside the gene matches: 7. The CDR3 spans 17 residues. Germline assignment: CDR1 SGHTA and CDR2 FQGTGA. Authors' methods: For nucleated cells, counts were estimated from reference gene primer amplification. Measured with immunoSEQ multiplex PCR; TCRdb has only the in-frame clones, and not every one. The DNA gave D and trimming, while V, J and clone size come from that table. The sample records 14,000 or so clones, roughly four fifths being singletons. Sequencing was carried out using peripheral blood. This clonotype was sampled from a human donor in a cohort sampled during active COVID-19. The rearrangement uses TRBV7-3 and TRBJ2-3; 13 bases line up with TRBD2. The CDR3 DNA reads as TGTGCCAGCAGCCCAAAGGGACTAGCGGGACTCACAGATACGCAGTATTTT. Its protein is CASSPKGLAGLTDTQYF.